The rows below give T cell receptor beta chains drawn from one sample of a study of blood T cell repertoires in COVID-19. Repertoires were generated with immunoSEQ multiplex PCR, while TCRdb's copy carries only in-frame clones and drops some. The top ten clones hold 9.4% of a sample with 99,000 or so clones, approximately 80% of them seen once. The specimen sequenced was peripheral blood. The receptors come from a woman aged 70 to 79 with acute or convalescent COVID-19. Both conserved end residues are part of each CDR3. D genes are given only for firm matches. Size tells how often a clone was seen (once, few, many) or the class of an expanded clone, and some rows leave it out.

j_call d_call clone_size v_call cdr3_nt cdr3_aa
TRBJ1-2 - - TRBV6-6 TGTGCCAGCAGTTACATCGGGGAAGGCTACACCTTC CASSYIGEGYTF
TRBJ1-2 - - TRBV19 TGTGCCAGTAGTGGAACAGGGTATGGCTACACCTTC CASSGTGYGYTF
TRBJ2-1 - - TRBV4-3 TGCGCCAGCAGCCAAGTAGCGAGCTCCTACAATGAGCAGTTCTTC CASSQVASSYNEQFF
TRBJ2-1 - - TRBV15 TGTGCCACCAGCAGGGGGGGTGGGCCGGACCTCGGCAGTGAGCAGTTCTTC CATSRGGGPDLGSEQFF
TRBJ1-6 - - TRBV28 TGTGCCAGCACAATACCCGGACAGAATAATTCACCCCTCCACTTT CASTIPGQNNSPLHF
TRBJ1-5 TRBD1 - TRBV18 TGTGCCAGCTCACCATACAGGGGCGGGCAGCCCCAGCATTTT CASSPYRGGQPQHF
TRBJ2-5 TRBD2 - TRBV7-9 TGTGCCACCTTAGGCGGGAGGGCCGTAGAGACCCAGTACTTC CATLGGRAVETQYF
TRBJ1-2 TRBD1 - TRBV7-3 TGTGCCAGCAGCTCGGGACAGCGTGGTGACTACACCTTC CASSSGQRGDYTF
TRBJ2-7 TRBD2 - TRBV10-3 TGTGCCATCAGTGGGAGCGGGATGAACGGCGAGCAGTACTTC CAISGSGMNGEQYF
TRBJ2-7 TRBD2 - TRBV7-9 TGTGCCAGCAGCTTAGAGGCTAGCGGGGGCTACGAGCAGTACTTC CASSLEASGGYEQYF
TRBJ1-2 TRBD1 - TRBV6-1 TGTGCCAGCAGTGAGGACAGGGGGGATTATGGCTACACCTTC CASSEDRGDYGYTF
TRBJ1-1 - - TRBV5-1 TGCGCCAGCAGCTTGACGGGGAGAGGGACTGAAGCTTTCTTT CASSLTGRGTEAFF
TRBJ1-2 - - TRBV12-3/TRBV12-4 TGTGCCAGCAGTGCCGACAGCTGTGGCTACACCTTC CASSADSCGYTF
TRBJ1-1 - - TRBV11-1 TGTGCCAGCAGCTTAGGCCGCAGGGGGAACACTGAAGCTTTCTTT CASSLGRRGNTEAFF
TRBJ2-1 TRBD2 once TRBV27 TGTGCCAGCTTAGAGGTAGCGGGGGGGGCCTACAATGAGCAGTTCTTC CASLEVAGGAYNEQFF
TRBJ2-6 - - TRBV2 TGTGCCAGCAGCGTTGGTGCGGGCGCTGGGGCCAACGTCCTGACTTTC CASSVGAGAGANVLTF
TRBJ1-1 TRBD1 - TRBV5-4 TGTGCCAGCAGCTTCCAGGGGGTCACTGAAGCTTTCTTT CASSFQGVTEAFF
TRBJ2-1 - - TRBV3-1/TRBV3-2 TGTGCCAGCAGCCAACATCAGGGGAACTACAATGAGCAGTTCTTC CASSQHQGNYNEQFF
TRBJ2-5 - - TRBV7-9 TGTGCCAGCAGCCAAAACCAAGAGACCCAGTACTTC CASSQNQETQYF
TRBJ2-2 - once TRBV18 TGTGCCAGCCTCAATCGGGTGGCGCGGAACACCGGGGAGCTGTTTTTT CASLNRVARNTGELFF
TRBJ2-1 - few TRBV10-3 TGTGCCATCAGTGGACGACAGCCAGTTGGTCTAGCCTACAATGAGCAGTTCTTC CAISGRQPVGLAYNEQFF
TRBJ2-5 TRBD2 - TRBV7-2 TGTGCCAGCAGCTTAGTGACTAGCCCCATGGAGACCCAGTACTTC CASSLVTSPMETQYF
TRBJ2-2 TRBD2 once TRBV4-3 TGCGCCAGCAGCCAAGTCCCCCTCGGACTAGCGAACACCGGGGAGCTGTTTTTT CASSQVPLGLANTGELFF
TRBJ1-6 - - TRBV11-2 TGTGCCAGCAGCTTAGATGGTCCAGGCTATAATTCACCCCTCCACTTT CASSLDGPGYNSPLHF
TRBJ2-7 TRBD2 - TRBV13 TGTGCCAGCAGCTTCCTACAGCGGGAACCCTCCTACGAGCAGTACTTC CASSFLQREPSYEQYF
TRBJ2-2 TRBD1 - TRBV19 TGTGCCAGTAGCGCAGGGGGTCACACCGGGGAGCTGTTTTTT CASSAGGHTGELFF
TRBJ2-3 TRBD2 - TRBV5-3 TGTGCCAGAAGCTTGATGACTAGCGGGGACACAGATACGCAGTATTTT CARSLMTSGDTDTQYF
TRBJ2-7 - - TRBV19 TGTGCCAGTAGTATCTATCCCTACGAGCAGTACTTC CASSIYPYEQYF
TRBJ1-1 - - TRBV7-8 TGTGCCAGCAGCTTACGACAGGAACCCAAAACTGAAGCTTTCTTT CASSLRQEPKTEAFF
TRBJ2-2 TRBD1 many TRBV6-6 TGTGCCAGCAGTGGCCGACAGGGGGCCGGGGAGCTGTTTTTT CASSGRQGAGELFF
TRBJ1-2 - - TRBV11-2 TGTGCCAGCAGCCCAGACGGCGGGCATGGCTACACCTTC CASSPDGGHGYTF
TRBJ2-7 - - TRBV6-2/TRBV6-3 TGTGCCAGCAGTTACGAGGAGGTTTACGAGCAGTACTTC CASSYEEVYEQYF
TRBJ2-1 TRBD2 - TRBV7-2 TGTGCCAGCAGCTCCCTAGGCGGGAGGGGGTATGAGCAGTTCTTC CASSSLGGRGYEQFF
TRBJ1-3 - - TRBV12-1 TGTGCCAGCAGCTTTTGGCCGAGGGGAAACACCATATATTTT CASSFWPRGNTIYF
TRBJ1-2 TRBD1 - TRBV19 TGTGCCAGCGGACAGGGGGTAGACTATGGCTACACCTTC CASGQGVDYGYTF
TRBJ2-1 TRBD2 - TRBV2 TGTGCCAGCAGCGCCACGGGGGGAAATGAGCAGTTCTTC CASSATGGNEQFF
TRBJ2-3 - - TRBV3-1/TRBV3-2 TGTGCCAGCAGCCCCCAGACTGAAAGCACAGATACGCAGTATTTT CASSPQTESTDTQYF
TRBJ1-6 TRBD1 - TRBV19 TGTGCCAGTAGTATGGGGACAGGGACTAATTCACCCCTCCACTTT CASSMGTGTNSPLHF
TRBJ1-2 - - TRBV6-2/TRBV6-3 TGTGCCAGCAGCCGAGCCCAGGGTCCCCTCTATGGCTACACCTTC CASSRAQGPLYGYTF
TRBJ1-2 - - TRBV5-1 TGCGCCAGCAGCTTGACGACAGGCCCAACTAACTATGGCTACACCTTC CASSLTTGPTNYGYTF
TRBJ2-5 - - TRBV5-1 TGCGCCAGCAGCCTACCTGGCAGGCAAGAGACCCAGTACTTC CASSLPGRQETQYF
TRBJ1-3 - - TRBV6-5 TGTGCCAGCAGGAAACGGACTGACTCTGGAAACACCATATATTTT CASRKRTDSGNTIYF